This T cell receptor (beta chain) was documented in a study of T cells in localized non-small cell lung cancer. Study findings and constraints: In uninvolved adjacent lung, T cell clonality reached its highest value, exceeding tumor. There were a median roughly 62 of the top 100 tumor clones appearing in adjacent lung. Elevated blood T cell density was associated with longer overall survival.

About this clone itself: Its target is unknown.

The germline CDR1 and CDR2 sequences are SGHDN and FVKESK. This CDR3 has 11 residues. The V and J ends lost 3 bases and 0 bases respectively, with 0 bases between them. The protocol was immunoSEQ multiplex PCR, while the TCRdb copy is restricted to in-frame clones and leaves out a portion. The table lists about 1,000 clones, about a fifth of them singletons, with around 28% in the top ten. The input for sequencing was normal lung tissue next to the tumor, taken before any cancer treatment. This clonotype was obtained from a male donor older than 55 with stage I lung adenocarcinoma. This chain links TRBV14 with TRBJ2-7; D gene ambiguous. The CDR3 DNA reads as TGTGCCAGCAGCCACTCCTACGAGCAGTACTTC. Amino acid sequence: CASSHSYEQYF.